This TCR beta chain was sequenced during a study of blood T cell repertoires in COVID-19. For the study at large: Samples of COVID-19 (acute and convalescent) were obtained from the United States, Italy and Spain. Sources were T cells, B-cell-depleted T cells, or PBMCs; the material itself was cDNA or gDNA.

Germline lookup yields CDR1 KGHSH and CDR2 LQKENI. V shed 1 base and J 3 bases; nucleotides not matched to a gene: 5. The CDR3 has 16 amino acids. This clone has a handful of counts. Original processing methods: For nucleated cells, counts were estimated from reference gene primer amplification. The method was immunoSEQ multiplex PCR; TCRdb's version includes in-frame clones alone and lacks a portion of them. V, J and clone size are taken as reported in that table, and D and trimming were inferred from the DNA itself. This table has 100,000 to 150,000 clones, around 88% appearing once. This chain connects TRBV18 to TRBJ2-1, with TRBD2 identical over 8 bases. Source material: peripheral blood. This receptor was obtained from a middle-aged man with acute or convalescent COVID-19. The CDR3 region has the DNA TGTGCCAGCTCACCACATGGACTAGCAGACTACAATGAGCAGTTCTTC. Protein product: CASSPHGLADYNEQFF.